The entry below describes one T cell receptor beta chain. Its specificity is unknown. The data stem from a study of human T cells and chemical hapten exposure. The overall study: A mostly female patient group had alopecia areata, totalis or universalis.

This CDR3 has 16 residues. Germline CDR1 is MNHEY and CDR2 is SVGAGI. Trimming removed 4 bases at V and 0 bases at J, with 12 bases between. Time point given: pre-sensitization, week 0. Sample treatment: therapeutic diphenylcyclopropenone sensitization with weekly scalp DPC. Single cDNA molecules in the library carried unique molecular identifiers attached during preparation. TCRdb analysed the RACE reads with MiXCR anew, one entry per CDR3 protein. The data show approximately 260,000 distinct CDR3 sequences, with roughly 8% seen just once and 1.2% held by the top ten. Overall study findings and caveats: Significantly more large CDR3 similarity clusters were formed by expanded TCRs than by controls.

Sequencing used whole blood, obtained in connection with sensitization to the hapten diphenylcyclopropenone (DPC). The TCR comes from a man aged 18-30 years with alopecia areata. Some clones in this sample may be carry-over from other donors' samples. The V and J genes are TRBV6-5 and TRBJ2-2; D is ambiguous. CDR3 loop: CASSSKMGTNTGELFF. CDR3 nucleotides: TGTGCCAGCAGTTCTAAGATGGGGACGAACACCGGGGAGCTGTTTTTT.